This T cell receptor (beta chain) is drawn from a study of cytomegalovirus exposure and HLA in healthy donors. As for the study in general: Of around 400 genotyped donors, 80% to 85% grouped in the Caucasian-associated ancestry cluster. Broader study findings: As confirmed in vitro, three CMV-associated chains were specific for CMV antigens.

PCR employed 60 Vbeta and 13 Jbeta primers. This table comes from immunoSEQ multiplex PCR, and its TCRdb copy is limited to in-frame clones, with some not included. This repertoire includes 77,000 or so clones. This CDR3 contains 17 residues. Germline values: CDR1 SGHRS, CDR2 YFSETQ. The junction had 10 bases not matched to a gene; V was cut back by 3 bases and J by 4 bases. A note on this clone: Its specificity is not known.

Each of the donors was a healthy bone marrow donor. Nominally healthy donors provided the samples, though records likely missed some immune exposures. The sample consisted of PBMCs. The sequence was collected from a man aged 25-45 years in good health and CMV-seronegative. V gene TRBV5-1 combines with J gene TRBJ1-1; 12 bases map to TRBD1. The CDR3 loop is CASSSLRDRGRITEAFF. CDR3 coding DNA: TGCGCCAGCAGCTCTTTAAGGGACAGGGGGCGAATCACTGAAGCTTTCTTT.